Listed here are 8 T cell receptor beta chains from one sample, sequenced in a study of HIV-infected patients and healthy controls. TCRdb reprocessed the 5' RACE reads via MiXCR and lists one record per CDR3 protein. The sample holds about 18,000 distinct CDR3 sequences; 16% are singletons and the top ten take around 24%. Sequencing used CD8+ T cells from blood. The source is a human donor in good health.

This chain joins TRBV4-2 and TRBJ2-1; D remains unclear. Germline-derived CDR1 and CDR2 are LGHNA and YNFKEQ. The CDR3 has 16 residues. V was clipped by 0 bases and J by 5 bases, with 14 bases between them. The CDR3 sequence: CASSQDEAVPHNEQFF. CDR3 in DNA: TGTGCCAGCAGCCAAGATGAGGCCGTCCCCCACAATGAGCAGTTCTTC.

Many counts were recorded for this clonotype. V usage is TRBV19 and J usage is TRBJ2-1, with D tentatively TRBD1 or TRBD2 (5 bases each). The CDR3 length is 13 residues. Germline CDR1 LNHDA, CDR2 SQIVND (reference sequence). The V and J ends lost 3 bases and 7 bases respectively, with 10 bases between them. CDR3 coding DNA: TGTGCCAGTAGTATGCACGGGGCTAATGAGCAGTTCTTC. This gives the protein CASSMHGANEQFF.

The sample holds a few counts of this clonotype. The rearrangement uses TRBV4-3 and TRBJ2-2; D not resolved. V dropped 0 bases and J dropped 6 bases, with 8 bases sitting between them. This CDR3 region has 14 residues. Germline assignment: CDR1 LGHNA and CDR2 YSLEER. In DNA form, the CDR3 reads TGCGCCAGCAGCCAAGACCGGGTCGCCGGGGAGCTGTTTTTT. The encoded protein is CASSQDRVAGELFF.

There are a few counts of this clonotype. V is TRBV19 and J is TRBJ2-1; 11 nucleotides agree with TRBD2. Germline CDR1 LNHDA, CDR2 SQIVND (reference sequence). The CDR3 is made up of 15 amino acids. J lost 7 bases, V lost 3 bases, and 5 bases had no gene match. The CDR3 reads CASSISTSGANEQFF. In DNA, the CDR3 is TGTGCCAGTAGTATCTCGACTAGCGGGGCTAATGAGCAGTTCTTC.

This clonotype was seen a few times. At one end, the junction sequence differs from germline, possibly due to a read error. V is TRBV7-9 and J is TRBJ2-7; D remains ambiguous. CDR1 and CDR2 from the germline V gene are SEHNR and FQNEAQ (reference sequence). The CDR3 length is 12 residues. CDR3 sequence reads: CASSLGSGQTLF. The CDR3 DNA reads TGTGCCAGCAGCTTAGGTTCCGGGCAGACGCTGTTC.

This clonotype came up a few times. The rearrangement uses TRBV12-3 or TRBV12-4 and TRBJ1-2, with D hard to call. V was trimmed by 1 base and J by 5 bases, leaving 14 bases between them. The CDR3 contains 15 residues. The CDR3, as DNA: TGTGCCAGCAGTTTAGGTTCGCCCTCAGGATATGGCTACACCTTC. Translated, it gives CASSLGSPSGYGYTF.

The J gene is TRBJ2-7, the V gene TRBV10-3; D gene ambiguous. Trimming stripped 8 bases from V and 1 base from J, with 6 bases between. Germline lookup yields CDR1 ENHRY and CDR2 SYGVKD. The CDR3 is made up of 11 amino acids. The CDR3 bases are TGTGCCATCGCTCGGTCCTACGAGCAGTACTTC. This gives the protein CAIARSYEQYF.

The chain recombines TRBV19 with TRBJ2-5; D uncertain. V lost 5 bases to trimming and J lost 0 bases, with 7 bases between them. Germline V gene sequence: CDR1 LNHDA, CDR2 SQIVND (reference sequence). The CDR3 has 13 amino acids. CDR3 protein: CASSVDYQETQYF. The CDR3 DNA is TGTGCCAGTAGTGTTGACTACCAAGAGACCCAGTACTTC.